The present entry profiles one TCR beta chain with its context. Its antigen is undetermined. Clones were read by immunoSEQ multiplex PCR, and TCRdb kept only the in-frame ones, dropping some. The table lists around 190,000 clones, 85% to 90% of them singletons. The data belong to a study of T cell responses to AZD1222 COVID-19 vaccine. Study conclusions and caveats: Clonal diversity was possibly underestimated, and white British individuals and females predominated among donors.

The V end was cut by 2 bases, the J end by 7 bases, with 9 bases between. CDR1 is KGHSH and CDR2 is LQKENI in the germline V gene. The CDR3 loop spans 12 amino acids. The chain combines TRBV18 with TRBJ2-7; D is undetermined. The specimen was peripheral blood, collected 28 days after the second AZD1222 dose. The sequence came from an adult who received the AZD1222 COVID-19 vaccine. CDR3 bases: TGTGCCAGCTCACCAGATAGTGGGGAGCAGTACTTC. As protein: CASSPDSGEQYF.